This T cell receptor beta chain was obtained from a study of blood T cell repertoires in COVID-19. The trim removed 7 bases at V and 13 bases at J, leaving 19 bases unmatched. Germline values: CDR1 SNHLY, CDR2 FYNNEI. This CDR3 contains 16 residues. The protocol was immunoSEQ multiplex PCR, while the TCRdb copy is restricted to in-frame clones and leaves out a portion. The table records around 300,000 clones, 90% of them present only once. V and J are TRBV2 and TRBJ1-6; 7 bases align to TRBD1. The TCR comes from a woman in her twenties or thirties with COVID-19, enrolled during active disease. Sequenced: peripheral blood. CDR3 loop: CASNRFGQDALSPLHF. In DNA, the CDR3 is TGTGCCAGCAACAGATTCGGACAGGACGCCTTATCTCCCCTCCACTTT.